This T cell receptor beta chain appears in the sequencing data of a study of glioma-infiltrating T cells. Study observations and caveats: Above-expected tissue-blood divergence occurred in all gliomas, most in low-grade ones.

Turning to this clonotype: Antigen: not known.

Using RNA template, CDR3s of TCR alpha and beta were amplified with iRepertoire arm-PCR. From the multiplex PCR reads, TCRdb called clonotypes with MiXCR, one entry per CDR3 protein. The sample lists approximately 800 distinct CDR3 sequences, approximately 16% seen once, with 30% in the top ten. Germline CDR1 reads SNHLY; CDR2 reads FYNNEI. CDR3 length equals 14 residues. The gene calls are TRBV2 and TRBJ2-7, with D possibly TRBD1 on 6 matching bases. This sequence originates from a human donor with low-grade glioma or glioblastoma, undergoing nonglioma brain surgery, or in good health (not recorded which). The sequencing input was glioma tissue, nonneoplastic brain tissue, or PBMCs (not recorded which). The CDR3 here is CAGSEQGPGYEQYV. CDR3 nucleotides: TGTGCCGGCAGTGAACAGGGCCCTGGGTACGAGCAGTACGTC.